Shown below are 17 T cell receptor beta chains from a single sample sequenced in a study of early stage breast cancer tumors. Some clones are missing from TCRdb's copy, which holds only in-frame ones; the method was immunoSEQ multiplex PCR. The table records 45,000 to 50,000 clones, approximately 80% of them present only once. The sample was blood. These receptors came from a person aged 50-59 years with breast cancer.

CDR3 DNA: TGTGCCTGGAGTGTACAAAGCCAACAGCCCCAGCATTTT. Its protein product is CAWSVQSQQPQHF. V usage is TRBV30 and J usage is TRBJ1-5; unclear D gene. The CDR3 totals 13 residues. Germline assignment: CDR1 GTSNPN and CDR2 SVGIG (reference sequence). Trimming took 0 bases from V and 7 from J, leaving 10 bases between them. The full variable domain, completed using reference TRBV30 and TRBJ1-5, is SQTIHQWPATLVQPVGSPLSLECTVEGTSNPNLYWYRQAAGRGLQLLFYSVGIGQISSEVPQNLSASRPQDRQFILSSKKLLLSDSGFYLCAWSVQSQQPQHFGDGTRLSIL.

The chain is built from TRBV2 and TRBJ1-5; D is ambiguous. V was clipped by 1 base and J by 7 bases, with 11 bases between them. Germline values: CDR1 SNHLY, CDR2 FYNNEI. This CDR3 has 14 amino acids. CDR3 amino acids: CASSEVRVEQPQHF. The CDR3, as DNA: TGTGCCAGCAGTGAAGTTAGGGTTGAGCAGCCCCAGCATTTT.

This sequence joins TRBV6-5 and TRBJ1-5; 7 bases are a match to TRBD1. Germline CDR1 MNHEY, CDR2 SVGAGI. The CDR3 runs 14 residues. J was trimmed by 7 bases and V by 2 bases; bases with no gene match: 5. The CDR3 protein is CASSYRQGWQPQHF. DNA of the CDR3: TGTGCCAGCAGTTACCGACAGGGCTGGCAGCCCCAGCATTTT.

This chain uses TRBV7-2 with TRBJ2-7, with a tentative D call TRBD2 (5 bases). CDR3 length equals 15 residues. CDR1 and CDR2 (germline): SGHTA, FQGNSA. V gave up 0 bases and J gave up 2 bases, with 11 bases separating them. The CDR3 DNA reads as TGTGCCAGCAGCTTAGCCGCAGGACTTGCCTACGAGCAGTACTTC. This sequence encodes CASSLAAGLAYEQYF. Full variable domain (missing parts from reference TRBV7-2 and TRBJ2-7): GAGVSQSPSNKVTEKGKDVELRCDPISGHTALYWYRQSLGQGLEFLIYFQGNSAPDKSGLPSDRFSAERTGGSVSTLTIQRTQQEDSAVYLCASSLAAGLAYEQYFGPGTRLTVT.

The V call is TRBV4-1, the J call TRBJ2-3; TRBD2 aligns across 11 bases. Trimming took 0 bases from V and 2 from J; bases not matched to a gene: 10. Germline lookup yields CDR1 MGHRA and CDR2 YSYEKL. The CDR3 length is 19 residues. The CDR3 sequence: CASSQDPSLAGVDTDTQYF. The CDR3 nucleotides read TGCGCCAGCAGCCAAGACCCCTCACTAGCGGGAGTTGACACAGATACGCAGTATTTT.

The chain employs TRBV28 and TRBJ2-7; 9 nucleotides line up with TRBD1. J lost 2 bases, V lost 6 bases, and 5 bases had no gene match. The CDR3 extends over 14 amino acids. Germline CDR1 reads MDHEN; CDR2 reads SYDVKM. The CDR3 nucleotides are TGTGCCAGCAGCCCGGGACAGGGCCCCTACGAGCAGTACTTC. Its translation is CASSPGQGPYEQYF.

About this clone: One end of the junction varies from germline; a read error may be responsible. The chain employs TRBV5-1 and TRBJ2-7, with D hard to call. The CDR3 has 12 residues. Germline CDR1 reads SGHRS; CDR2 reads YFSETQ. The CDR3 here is CASSLEGTRRHF. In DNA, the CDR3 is TGCGCCAGCAGCTTGGAAGGCACCCGCAGGCATTTC.

The CDR3 here is CSVETEGEKLFF. The CDR3 DNA follows: TGCAGCGTTGAGACAGAGGGTGAAAAACTGTTTTTT. This chain links TRBV29-1 with TRBJ1-4; TRBD1 is a possible D gene (5 bases). Germline V lookup: CDR1 SQVTM, CDR2 ANQGSEA. The V end was cut by 3 bases, the J end by 7 bases, with 9 bases between. This CDR3 contains 12 residues.

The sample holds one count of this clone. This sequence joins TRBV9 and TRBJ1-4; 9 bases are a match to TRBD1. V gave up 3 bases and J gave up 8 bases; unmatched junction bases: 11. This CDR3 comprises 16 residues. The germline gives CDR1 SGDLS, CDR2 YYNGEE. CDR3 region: CASSGPTGGLREKLFF. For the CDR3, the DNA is TGTGCCAGCAGCGGACCTACAGGGGGCTTGAGGGAAAAACTGTTTTTT.

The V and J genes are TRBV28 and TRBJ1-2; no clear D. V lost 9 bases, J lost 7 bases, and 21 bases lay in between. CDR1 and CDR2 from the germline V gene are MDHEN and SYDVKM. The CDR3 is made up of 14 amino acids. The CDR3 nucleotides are TGTGCCAGTCTATACAGTGGTGCCCTAAGTGGCTACACCTTC. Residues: CASLYSGALSGYTF.

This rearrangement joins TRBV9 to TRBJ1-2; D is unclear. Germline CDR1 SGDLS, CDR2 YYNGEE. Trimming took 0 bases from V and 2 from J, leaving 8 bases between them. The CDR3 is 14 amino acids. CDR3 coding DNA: TGTGCCAGCAGCGTAGGCGAGAACAACTATGGCTACACCTTC. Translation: CASSVGENNYGYTF.

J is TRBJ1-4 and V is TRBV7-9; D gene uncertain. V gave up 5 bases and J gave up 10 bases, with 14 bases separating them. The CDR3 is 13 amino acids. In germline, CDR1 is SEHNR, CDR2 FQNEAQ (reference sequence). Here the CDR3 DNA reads TGTGCCAGCAGCAAAGATGGTACCGCAAAACTGTTTTTT. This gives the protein CASSKDGTAKLFF.

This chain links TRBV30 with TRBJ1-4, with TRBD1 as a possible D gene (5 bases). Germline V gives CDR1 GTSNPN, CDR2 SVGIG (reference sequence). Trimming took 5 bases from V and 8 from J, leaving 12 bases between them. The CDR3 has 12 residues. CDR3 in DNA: TGTGCCTGGGCAGGCGGGGGGGAAAAACTGTTTTTT. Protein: CAWAGGGEKLFF.

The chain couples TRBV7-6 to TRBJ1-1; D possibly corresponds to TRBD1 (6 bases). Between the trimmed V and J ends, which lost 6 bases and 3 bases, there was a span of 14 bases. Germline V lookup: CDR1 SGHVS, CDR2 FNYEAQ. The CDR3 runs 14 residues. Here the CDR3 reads CASSHTAGDTEAFF. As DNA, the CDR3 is TGTGCCAGCAGTCACACGGCAGGGGACACTGAAGCTTTCTTT.

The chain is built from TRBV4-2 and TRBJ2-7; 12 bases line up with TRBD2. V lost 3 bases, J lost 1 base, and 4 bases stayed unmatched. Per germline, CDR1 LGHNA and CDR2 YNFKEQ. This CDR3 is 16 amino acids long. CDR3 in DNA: TGTGCCAGCAGCCATGGGACTAGCGGGTTTTCCTACGAGCAGTACTTC. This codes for CASSHGTSGFSYEQYF.

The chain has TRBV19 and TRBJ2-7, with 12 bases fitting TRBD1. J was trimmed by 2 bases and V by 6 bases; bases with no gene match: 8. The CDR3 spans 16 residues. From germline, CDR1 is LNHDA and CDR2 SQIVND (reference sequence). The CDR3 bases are TGTGCCAGTAGCCCTTGGGGACAGGGGGCTGCCTACGAGCAGTACTTC. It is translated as CASSPWGQGAAYEQYF.

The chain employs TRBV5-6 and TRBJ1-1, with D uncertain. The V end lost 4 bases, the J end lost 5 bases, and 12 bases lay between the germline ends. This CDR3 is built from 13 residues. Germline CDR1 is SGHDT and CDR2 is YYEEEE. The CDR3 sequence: CASSQERRTEAFF. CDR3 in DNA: TGTGCCAGCAGCCAAGAACGGCGGACTGAAGCTTTCTTT.